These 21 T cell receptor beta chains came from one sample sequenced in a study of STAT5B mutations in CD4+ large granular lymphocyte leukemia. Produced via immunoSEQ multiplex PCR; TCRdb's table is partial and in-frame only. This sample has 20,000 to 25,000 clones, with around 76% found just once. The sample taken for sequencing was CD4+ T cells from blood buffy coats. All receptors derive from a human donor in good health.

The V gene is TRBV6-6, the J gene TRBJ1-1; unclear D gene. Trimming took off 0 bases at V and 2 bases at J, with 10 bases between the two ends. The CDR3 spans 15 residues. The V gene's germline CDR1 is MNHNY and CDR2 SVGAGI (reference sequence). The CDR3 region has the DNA TGTGCCAGCAGTTACTCACGACAAACCAACACTGAAGCTTTCTTT. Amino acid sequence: CASSYSRQTNTEAFF.

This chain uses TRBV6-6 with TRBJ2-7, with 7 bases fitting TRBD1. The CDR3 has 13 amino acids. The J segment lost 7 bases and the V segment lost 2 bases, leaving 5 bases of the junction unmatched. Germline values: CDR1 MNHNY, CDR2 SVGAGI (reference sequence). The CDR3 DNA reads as TGTGCCAGCAGTTACGACTCCAGGGGGGAGCAGTACTTC. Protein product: CASSYDSRGEQYF.

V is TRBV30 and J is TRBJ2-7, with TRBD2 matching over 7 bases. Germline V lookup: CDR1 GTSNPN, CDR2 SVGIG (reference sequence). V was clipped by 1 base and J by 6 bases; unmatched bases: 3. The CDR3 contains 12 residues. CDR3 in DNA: TGTGCCTGGAGTGGGGGGGGGTTCGAGCAGTACTTC. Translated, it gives CAWSGGGFEQYF.

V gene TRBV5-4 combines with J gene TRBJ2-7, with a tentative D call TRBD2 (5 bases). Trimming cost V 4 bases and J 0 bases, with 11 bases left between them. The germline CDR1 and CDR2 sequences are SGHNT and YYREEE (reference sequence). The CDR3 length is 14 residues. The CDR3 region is CASSRVGSSYEQYF. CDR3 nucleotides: TGTGCCAGCAGCCGGGTGGGGAGCTCCTACGAGCAGTACTTC.

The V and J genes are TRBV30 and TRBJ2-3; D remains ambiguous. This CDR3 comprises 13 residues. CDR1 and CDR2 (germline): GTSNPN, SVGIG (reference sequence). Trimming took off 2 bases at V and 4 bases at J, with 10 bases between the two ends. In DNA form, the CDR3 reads TGTGCCTGGAGTCCTAAATTATCAGATACGCAGTATTTT. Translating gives CAWSPKLSDTQYF.

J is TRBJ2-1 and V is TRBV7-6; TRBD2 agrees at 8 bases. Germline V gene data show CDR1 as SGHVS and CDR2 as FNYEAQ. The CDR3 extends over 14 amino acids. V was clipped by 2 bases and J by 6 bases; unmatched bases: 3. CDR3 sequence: CASSLRGTSNEQFF. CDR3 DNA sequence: TGTGCCAGCAGCTTACGGGGGACTAGCAATGAGCAGTTCTTC.

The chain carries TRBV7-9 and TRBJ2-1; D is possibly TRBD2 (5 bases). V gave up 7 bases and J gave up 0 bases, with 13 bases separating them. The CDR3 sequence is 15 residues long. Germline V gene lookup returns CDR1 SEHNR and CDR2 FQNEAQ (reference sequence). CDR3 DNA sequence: TGTGCCAGCACCCGAGGGCTAAGCTCCTACAATGAGCAGTTCTTC. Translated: CASTRGLSSYNEQFF.

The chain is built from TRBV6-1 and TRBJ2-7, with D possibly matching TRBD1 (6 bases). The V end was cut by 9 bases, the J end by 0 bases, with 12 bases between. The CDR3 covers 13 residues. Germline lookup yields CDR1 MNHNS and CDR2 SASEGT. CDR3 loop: CASTDSTSYEQYF. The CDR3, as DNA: TGTGCCAGTACGGACAGTACCTCCTACGAGCAGTACTTC.

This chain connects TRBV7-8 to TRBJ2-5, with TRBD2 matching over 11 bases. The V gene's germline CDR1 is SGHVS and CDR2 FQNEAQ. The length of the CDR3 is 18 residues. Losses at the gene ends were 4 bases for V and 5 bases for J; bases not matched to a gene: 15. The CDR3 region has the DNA TGTGCCAGCAGCTCCCGTGCCCGGGCTAGCGGGAGGACGGAGACCCAGTACTTC. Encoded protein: CASSSRARASGRTETQYF.

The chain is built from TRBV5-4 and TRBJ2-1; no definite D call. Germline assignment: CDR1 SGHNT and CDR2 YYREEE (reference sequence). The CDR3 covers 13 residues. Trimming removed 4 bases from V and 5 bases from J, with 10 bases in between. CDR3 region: CASSAAGNNEQFF. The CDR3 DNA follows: TGTGCCAGCAGCGCAGCCGGAAACAATGAGCAGTTCTTC.

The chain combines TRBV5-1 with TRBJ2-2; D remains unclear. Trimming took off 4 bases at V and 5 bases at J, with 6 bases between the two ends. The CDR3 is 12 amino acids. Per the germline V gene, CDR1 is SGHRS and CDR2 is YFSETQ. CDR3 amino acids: CASSPGTGELFF. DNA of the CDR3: TGCGCCAGCAGCCCCGGGACCGGGGAGCTGTTTTTT.

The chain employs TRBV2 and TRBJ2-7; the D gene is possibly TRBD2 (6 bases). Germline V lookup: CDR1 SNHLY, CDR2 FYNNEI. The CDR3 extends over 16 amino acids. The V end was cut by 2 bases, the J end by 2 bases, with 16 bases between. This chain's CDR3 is CASSEFMAGSAYEQYF. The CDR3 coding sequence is TGTGCCAGCAGTGAATTCATGGCGGGGTCGGCCTACGAGCAGTACTTC.

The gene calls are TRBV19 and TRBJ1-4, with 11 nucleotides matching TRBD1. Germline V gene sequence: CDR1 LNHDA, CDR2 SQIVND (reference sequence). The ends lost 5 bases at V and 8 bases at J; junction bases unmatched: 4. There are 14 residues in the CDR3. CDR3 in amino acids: CASSSGTGGEKLFF. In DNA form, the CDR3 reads TGTGCCAGTAGTTCCGGGACAGGGGGAGAAAAACTGTTTTTT.

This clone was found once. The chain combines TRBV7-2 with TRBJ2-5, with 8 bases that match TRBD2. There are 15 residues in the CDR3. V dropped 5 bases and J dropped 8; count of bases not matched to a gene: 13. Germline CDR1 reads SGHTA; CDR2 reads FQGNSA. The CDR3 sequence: CASSGQSGGSPTQYF. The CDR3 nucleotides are TGTGCCAGCAGCGGACAGAGCGGGGGCTCCCCAACCCAGTACTTC.

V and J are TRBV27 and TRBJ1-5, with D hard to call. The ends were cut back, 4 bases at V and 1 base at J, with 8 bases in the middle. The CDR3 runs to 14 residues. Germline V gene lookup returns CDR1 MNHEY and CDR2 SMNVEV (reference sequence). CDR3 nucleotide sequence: TGTGCCAGCAGTTCCGGACTAAGCAATCAGCCCCAGCATTTT. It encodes CASSSGLSNQPQHF.

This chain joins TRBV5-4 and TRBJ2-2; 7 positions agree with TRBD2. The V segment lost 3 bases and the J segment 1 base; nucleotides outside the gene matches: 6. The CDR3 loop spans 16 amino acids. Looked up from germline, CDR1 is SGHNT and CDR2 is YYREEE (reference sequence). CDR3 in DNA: TGTGCCAGCAGCTCGTACCTAGCGGAGAACACCGGGGAGCTGTTTTTT. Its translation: CASSSYLAENTGELFF.

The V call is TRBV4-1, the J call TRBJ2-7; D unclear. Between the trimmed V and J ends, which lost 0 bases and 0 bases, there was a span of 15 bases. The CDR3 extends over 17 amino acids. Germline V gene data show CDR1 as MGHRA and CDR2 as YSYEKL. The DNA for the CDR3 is TGCGCCAGCAGCCAAGAACCCTCTGGTGCGGACTCCTACGAGCAGTACTTC. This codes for CASSQEPSGADSYEQYF.

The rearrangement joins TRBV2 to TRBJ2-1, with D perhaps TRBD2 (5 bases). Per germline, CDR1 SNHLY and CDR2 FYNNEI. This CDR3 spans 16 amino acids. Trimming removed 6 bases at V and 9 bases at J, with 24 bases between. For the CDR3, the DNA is TGTGCCAGCAGCTCCCCTCCGGGGTCCCGGTGGAGTGAGCAGTTCTTC. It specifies CASSSPPGSRWSEQFF.

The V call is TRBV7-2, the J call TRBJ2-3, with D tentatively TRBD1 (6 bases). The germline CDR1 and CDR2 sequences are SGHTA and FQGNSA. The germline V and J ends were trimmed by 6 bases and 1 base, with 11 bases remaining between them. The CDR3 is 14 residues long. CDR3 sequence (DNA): TGTGCCAGCAGTCCTACAGGGCGCACAGATACGCAGTATTTT. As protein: CASSPTGRTDTQYF.

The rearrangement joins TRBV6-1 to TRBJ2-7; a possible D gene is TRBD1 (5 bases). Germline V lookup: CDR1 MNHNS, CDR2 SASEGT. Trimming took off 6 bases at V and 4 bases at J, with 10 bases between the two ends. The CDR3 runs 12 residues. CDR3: CASSDSTYEQYF. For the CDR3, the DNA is TGTGCCAGCAGCGACAGCACGTACGAGCAGTACTTC.

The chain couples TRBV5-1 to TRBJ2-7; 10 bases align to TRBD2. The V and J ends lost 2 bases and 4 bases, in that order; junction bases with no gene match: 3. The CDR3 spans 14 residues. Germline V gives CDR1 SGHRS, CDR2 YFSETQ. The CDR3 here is CASSFGTSEYEQYF. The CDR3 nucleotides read TGCGCCAGCAGCTTCGGGACTAGCGAGTACGAGCAGTACTTC.